The 3 T cell receptor beta chains below all came from one sample that was sequenced in a study of cytomegalovirus exposure and HLA in healthy donors. PCR employed 60 Vbeta and 13 Jbeta primers. The method was immunoSEQ multiplex PCR; TCRdb's version includes in-frame clones alone and lacks a portion of them. The sample shows over 150,000 clones, approximately 67% of them seen only once. Sequences were obtained from PBMCs. Receptors were obtained from a woman between 18 and 30 years old in good health and CMV-seropositive.

V usage is TRBV28 and J usage is TRBJ2-2, with D perhaps TRBD1 (5 bases). Trimming shortened V by 3 bases and J by 0 bases, and 8 bases separated the two germline ends. The CDR3 covers 15 residues. The V gene's germline CDR1 is MDHEN and CDR2 SYDVKM. The chain's CDR3 is CASSLAGSNTGELFF. CDR3 DNA: TGTGCCAGCAGTTTGGCAGGGTCGAACACCGGGGAGCTGTTTTTT.

The CDR3, as DNA: TGTGCCAGCAGCGTAGAAGAGAGGACAGGGGGCCGTGGCACTGAAGCTTTCTTT. It is translated as CASSVEERTGGRGTEAFF. This chain uses TRBV9 with TRBJ1-1, with 11 positions matching TRBD1. Germline loops: CDR1 SGDLS, CDR2 YYNGEE. The CDR3 has 18 residues. Losses at the gene ends were 0 bases for V and 4 bases for J; bases not matched to a gene: 11.

In DNA form, the CDR3 reads TGTGCCAGCAACCGAGGGTTTGGCGGGGACTCCTACGAGCAGTACTTC. This codes for CASNRGFGGDSYEQYF. The gene calls are TRBV11-2 and TRBJ2-7, with a possible D match to TRBD2 (6 bases). Germline loops: CDR1 SGHAT, CDR2 FQNNGV. There are 16 residues in the CDR3. The V and J ends lost 7 bases and 0 bases respectively, with 19 bases between them.